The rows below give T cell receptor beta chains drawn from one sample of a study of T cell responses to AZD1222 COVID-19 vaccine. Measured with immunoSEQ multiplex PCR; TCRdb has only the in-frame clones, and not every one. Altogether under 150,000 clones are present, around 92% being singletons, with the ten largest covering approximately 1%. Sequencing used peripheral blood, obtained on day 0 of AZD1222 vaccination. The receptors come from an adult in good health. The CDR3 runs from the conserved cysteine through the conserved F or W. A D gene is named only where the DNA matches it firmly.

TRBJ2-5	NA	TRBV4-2	TGTGCCAGCAGCCTCGAAGAAGGGGTCAAGGAGACCCAGTACTTC	CASSLEEGVKETQYF
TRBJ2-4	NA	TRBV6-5	TGTGCCAGCAGTCCCGACCGAGCCAAAAACATTCAGTACTTC	CASSPDRAKNIQYF
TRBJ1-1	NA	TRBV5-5	TGTGCCAGCAGCTTGGGACTGACTTTTACTGAAGCTTTCTTT	CASSLGLTFTEAFF
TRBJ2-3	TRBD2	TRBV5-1	TGCGCCAGCAGCCCGCGGGAGGGCCGCACAGATACGCAGTATTTT	CASSPREGRTDTQYF
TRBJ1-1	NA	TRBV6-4	TGTGCCAGCAGCTCAGGGCCCCTGGCTTTCTTT	CASSSGPLAFF
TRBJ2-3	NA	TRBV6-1	TGTGCCAGCAGTGAACGTAGCCCCGGCACAGATACGCAGTATTTT	CASSERSPGTDTQYF
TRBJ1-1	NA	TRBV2	TGTGCCAGCAGTGAAGCGGGTCCCTTGGACACTGAAGCTTTCTTT	CASSEAGPLDTEAFF
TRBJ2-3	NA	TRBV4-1	TGCGCCAGCAGCCAAGATAGCGTAACTAGCACAGATACGCAGTATTTT	CASSQDSVTSTDTQYF
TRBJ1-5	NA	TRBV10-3	TGTGCCATCAGTCTCGGACAGAATCAGCCCCAGCATTTT	CAISLGQNQPQHF
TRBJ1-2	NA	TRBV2	TGTGCCAGCAGTGAAGGTCTATACGGCTACACCTTC	CASSEGLYGYTF
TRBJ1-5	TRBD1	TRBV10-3	TGTGCCATCAGTGGGGGACAGGGGGATGGGGGCAATCAGCCCCAGCATTTT	CAISGGQGDGGNQPQHF
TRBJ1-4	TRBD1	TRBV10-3	TGTGCCATCAGTGAGGAGGGGACAGGTCTTAATGAAAAACTGTTTTTT	CAISEEGTGLNEKLFF